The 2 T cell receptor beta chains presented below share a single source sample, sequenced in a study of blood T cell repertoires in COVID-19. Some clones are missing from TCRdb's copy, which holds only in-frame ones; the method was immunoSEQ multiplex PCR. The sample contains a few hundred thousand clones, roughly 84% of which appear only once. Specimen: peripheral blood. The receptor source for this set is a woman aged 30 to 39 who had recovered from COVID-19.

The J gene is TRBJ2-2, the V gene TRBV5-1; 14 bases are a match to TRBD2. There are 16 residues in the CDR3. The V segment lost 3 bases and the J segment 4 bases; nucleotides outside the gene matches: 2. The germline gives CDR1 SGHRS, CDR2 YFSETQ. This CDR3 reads CASSYGLAGGTGELFF. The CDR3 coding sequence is TGCGCCAGCAGCTACGGACTAGCGGGGGGCACCGGGGAGCTGTTTTTT.

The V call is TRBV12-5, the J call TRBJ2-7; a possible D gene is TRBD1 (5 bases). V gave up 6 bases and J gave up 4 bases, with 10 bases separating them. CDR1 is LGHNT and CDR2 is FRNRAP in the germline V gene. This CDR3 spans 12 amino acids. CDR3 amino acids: CASGLGVYEQYF. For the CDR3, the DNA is TGTGCTAGTGGATTAGGGGTGTACGAGCAGTACTTC.